This is a list of T cell receptor beta chains from one sample in a study of T-cell reconstitution after alpha-beta-depleted transplantation in children. TCRdb used MiXCR to reprocess the PCR reads, holding one entry per CDR3 protein. The data hold about 98,000 distinct CDR3 sequences, with 6% observed a single time. The source was PBMCs, mostly from graft donor cells, collected 60 days after TCRalphabeta/CD19-depleted stem cell transplant. The receptor source for this set is a female patient between 2 and 10 years old who had a stem cell transplant for Fanconi anemia, so the T cells may come from the graft donor. The CDR3 runs from the conserved cysteine through the conserved F or W. A D gene is named only where the DNA matches it firmly. A clone size is listed for some rows: how often the clone was seen (once, few, many), or a class if it is expanded.

j_gene	abundance	len	v_gene	d_gene	CDR3nt	CDR3aa
TRBJ1-1	many	17	TRBV4-1	NA	TGCGCCAGCAGCCAAGATCAGGGCAGTAGGAACAGGCGGGGAGCTTTCTTT	CASSQDQGSRNRRGAFF
TRBJ2-7	many	15	TRBV10-3	NA	TGTGCCATCAGTGGGGGGGCAGGGCCTTCCTACGAGCAGTACTTC	CAISGGAGPSYEQYF
TRBJ1-5	few	14	TRBV28	TRBD1	TGTGCCAGCACCCCGGGACAGGGGACACAGCCCCAGCATTTT	CASTPGQGTQPQHF
TRBJ2-7	many	18	TRBV11-2	TRBD1	TGTGCCAGCAGCTTAAAAGGGGCGACGGGACAGTGGCCTTACGAGCAGTACTTC	CASSLKGATGQWPYEQYF
TRBJ2-1	few	14	TRBV5-1	NA	TGCGCCAGCAGCCCAACTAGACTGCTCAATGAGCAGTTCTTC	CASSPTRLLNEQFF
TRBJ2-7	many	12	TRBV5-1	NA	TGCGCCAGCAGCTTTGAGGGCAGCGAGCAGTACTTC	CASSFEGSEQYF
TRBJ2-1	many	17	TRBV4-1	TRBD1	TGCGCCAGCAGCTACCGCAACAGGGGGAAGTCCTACAATGAGCAGTTCTTC	CASSYRNRGKSYNEQFF
TRBJ2-3	many	14	TRBV12-3/TRBV12-4	TRBD1	TGTGCCAGCAGTGGACAGGGGGGCACAGATACGCAGTATTTT	CASSGQGGTDTQYF
TRBJ2-1	NA	15	TRBV20-1	TRBD1	TGCAGTGCTAGAAAAGACAGGGCTTCCTACAATGAGCAGTTCTTC	CSARKDRASYNEQFF
TRBJ1-6	NA	17	TRBV4-2	NA	TGTGCCAGCAGCCAAGTCCACAATGGGGACTATAATTCACCCCTCCACTTT	CASSQVHNGDYNSPLHF
TRBJ2-6	NA	15	TRBV7-2	NA	TGTGCCAGCAGCTTAGCGACCTCTGGGGCCAACGTCCTGACTTTC	CASSLATSGANVLTF
TRBJ2-5	few	13	TRBV3-1	NA	TGTGCCGCAGGAGACCAGGGTTTTGAGACCCAGTACTTC	CAAGDQGFETQYF
TRBJ2-3	few	15	TRBV7-3	NA	TGTGCCAGCAGCTTGAGAGAGACGGGCACAGATACGCAGTATTTT	CASSLRETGTDTQYF
TRBJ1-2	NA	14	TRBV12-3/TRBV12-4	TRBD1	TGTGCCAGCAGTGGACCCCCAGGGGGCGTTGGCTACACCTTC	CASSGPPGGVGYTF
TRBJ1-1	NA	14	TRBV6-1	NA	TGTGCCAGCAGTGATATCCGGGGTTACACTGAAGCTTTCTTT	CASSDIRGYTEAFF
TRBJ2-5	NA	17	TRBV5-1	TRBD2	TGCGCCAGCAGCGGGGGACTAGCGGGGGGGCCATGGGAGACCCAGTACTTC	CASSGGLAGGPWETQYF
TRBJ2-1	few	14	TRBV30	NA	TGTGCCTGGAGTCGCGACAGCCTTTACAATGAGCAGTTCTTC	CAWSRDSLYNEQFF
TRBJ2-5	many	13	TRBV29-1	TRBD1	TGCAGCGTTGAGGGACAGATCCAAGAGACCCAGTACTTC	CSVEGQIQETQYF
TRBJ2-2	many	16	TRBV3-1	NA	TGTGCCAGCAGCCAAGTTACCCCACAGAGGACCGGGGAGCTGTTTTTT	CASSQVTPQRTGELFF
TRBJ1-2	few	11	TRBV20-1	NA	TGCAGTGCTAGTGGCAGCTATGGCTACACCTTC	CSASGSYGYTF
TRBJ2-1	NA	14	TRBV2	TRBD2	TGTGCCTCCTTAGGCGGGGGGCCCCACAATGAGCAGTTCTTC	CASLGGGPHNEQFF
TRBJ2-2	NA	15	TRBV20-1	TRBD1	TGCAGTGCTATTTATTCCAGGGGGCTCACCGGGGAGCTGTTTTTT	CSAIYSRGLTGELFF
TRBJ2-6	few	14	TRBV30	NA	TGTGCCTGGAGTTACGGGGCTGGGGCCAACGTCCTGACTTTC	CAWSYGAGANVLTF
TRBJ2-5	many	15	TRBV29-1	TRBD1	TGCAGCACCAGTACGCCGGGACAGGAACAAGAGACCCAGTACTTC	CSTSTPGQEQETQYF
TRBJ2-2	many	16	TRBV27	TRBD1	TGTGCCAGCAGCCTCTCATACAGGGGGAACACCGGGGAGCTGTTTTTT	CASSLSYRGNTGELFF
TRBJ2-2	few	14	TRBV18	NA	TGTGCCAGCTCAAGAAGGGACGGCACCGGGGAGCTGTTTTTT	CASSRRDGTGELFF
TRBJ2-5	many	13	TRBV29-1	NA	TGCAGCGCCAGAACGGCAGGGAGAGAGACCCAGTACTTC	CSARTAGRETQYF
TRBJ2-1	many	15	TRBV5-6	NA	TGTGCCAGCAGCCGATTACAAAGCTCCTACAATGAGCAGTTCTTC	CASSRLQSSYNEQFF
TRBJ1-2	few	13	TRBV20-1	NA	TGCAGTGCTAGGGTCCTGACTGCGTATGGCTACACCTTC	CSARVLTAYGYTF
TRBJ1-2	many	12	TRBV28	NA	TGTGCCAGCAGTTCGGGACTCTATGGCTACACCTTC	CASSSGLYGYTF
TRBJ2-1	many	12	TRBV20-1	NA	TGCAGTGCTACACAGAACTACAATGAGCAGTTCTTC	CSATQNYNEQFF
TRBJ2-2	many	17	TRBV4-1	TRBD2	TGCGCCAGCAGCCATGGAGGGACTAGCGGGGGAAACGGGGAGCTGTTTTTT	CASSHGGTSGGNGELFF
TRBJ2-1	many	16	TRBV7-9	NA	TGTGCCAGCAGCTCACCACCGGGTACTCGGGACAATGAGCAGTTCTTC	CASSSPPGTRDNEQFF
TRBJ1-2	NA	12	TRBV20-1	NA	TGCAGTGCCGCAGTCTATACCTATGGCTACACCTTC	CSAAVYTYGYTF
TRBJ1-1	NA	17	TRBV11-2	TRBD1	TGTGCCAGCAGCACCTTTTACCTAGGGGGCATGAACACTGAAGCTTTCTTT	CASSTFYLGGMNTEAFF
TRBJ2-2	many	15	TRBV5-1	NA	TGCGCCAGCAGCTTGACGGTGGGACGAAGCGGGGAGCTGTTTTTT	CASSLTVGRSGELFF
TRBJ2-5	many	14	TRBV12-3/TRBV12-4	TRBD1	TGTGCCAGCAGGGGGACAGGGCCCCAAGAGACCCAGTACTTC	CASRGTGPQETQYF
TRBJ2-7	many	15	TRBV28	TRBD1	TGTGCCAGCAGTTTCCCCGACAGGGGCTCCTACGAGCAGTACTTC	CASSFPDRGSYEQYF
TRBJ2-1	many	17	TRBV24-1	TRBD2	TGTGCCACCAGTGTTAAACCGGGACTAGCGGGGTGGACTGAGCAGTTCTTC	CATSVKPGLAGWTEQFF
TRBJ2-1	many	14	TRBV29-1	NA	TGCAGCGTTGAAAGGGGGGCCTCCTACAATGAGCAGTTCTTC	CSVERGASYNEQFF
TRBJ1-2	many	13	TRBV12-3/TRBV12-4	NA	TGTGCCAGCAGTTTTGGGGCACACTATGGCTACACCTTC	CASSFGAHYGYTF
TRBJ2-7	few	15	TRBV7-2	NA	TGTGCCAGCAGCAGAGGTATCGGGACTTCCTACGAGCAGTACTTC	CASSRGIGTSYEQYF
TRBJ1-1	many	17	TRBV6-2/TRBV6-3	NA	TGTGCCAGCAGTTACTCGTTTACAGGCGGGGCGAACACTGAAGCTTTCTTT	CASSYSFTGGANTEAFF
TRBJ2-3	many	14	TRBV10-3	NA	TGTGCCATCAGTGATGACGGGAACACAGATACGCAGTATTTT	CAISDDGNTDTQYF
TRBJ1-1	many	15	TRBV7-2	NA	TGTGCCAGCAGCTCGGGGGCAGGATGGAACACTGAAGCTTTCTTT	CASSSGAGWNTEAFF
TRBJ2-1	many	16	TRBV5-1	NA	TGCGCCAGCAGCTTGTCTCAGTCTCGTTCCTACAATGAGCAGTTCTTC	CASSLSQSRSYNEQFF